The 23 T cell receptor beta chains below come from one sample, sequenced in a study of T cells in Graves' hyperthyroidism and ophthalmopathy. What was amplified from RNA transcripts were TCR beta CDR3 regions. A first-round RT-PCR of the TCR CDR3 used the HTBI primer set. TCRdb independently ran MiXCR on the multiplex PCR reads; one entry per CDR3 protein. The profile shows about 150,000 distinct CDR3 sequences, approximately 20% of them singletons. Sequencing used blood. Receptors originate from a woman in her forties or fifties with Graves' hyperthyroidism that later progressed to Graves' ophthalmopathy.

The genes are TRBV6-1 and TRBJ2-3, with D perhaps assigned TRBD1 or TRBD2 (5 bases each). From germline, CDR1 is MNHNS and CDR2 SASEGT. V shed 7 bases and J shed 0 bases, with 14 bases lying between them. The CDR3 loop spans 15 amino acids. CDR3 amino acids: CASTLLWDSTDTQYF. The CDR3, as DNA: TGTGCCAGCACCCTATTGTGGGACAGCACAGATACGCAGTATTTT.

V is TRBV14 and J is TRBJ2-7; tentatively, D is TRBD1 (5 bases). CDR1 and CDR2 from the germline V gene are SGHDN and FVKESK. This CDR3 region has 14 residues. The ends were cut back, 1 base at V and 2 bases at J, with 9 bases in the middle. CDR3 nucleotides: TGTGCCAGCAGCCAAGCAGGGAAAGCCTACGAGCAGTACTTC. It encodes CASSQAGKAYEQYF.

In its sample, this clonotype was seen a few times. This sequence joins TRBV4-1 and TRBJ1-4; 9 bases fit TRBD1. V dropped 0 bases and J dropped 5; count of bases not matched to a gene: 10. The CDR3 consists of 18 residues. Germline assignment: CDR1 MGHRA and CDR2 YSYEKL. The CDR3 DNA reads as TGCGCCAGCAGCCAAGACTCGAGCGGGACAGGGCTAAATGAAAAACTGTTTTTT. Translated, it gives CASSQDSSGTGLNEKLFF.

The gene calls are TRBV12-3 or TRBV12-4 and TRBJ2-7; 8 nucleotides agree with TRBD1. CDR3 length: 12 amino acids. J was trimmed by 12 bases and V by 6 bases; bases with no gene match: 10. CDR3 coding DNA: TGTGCCAGCAGGATAGGACAGGGCGCTGCGTACTTC. Its translation: CASRIGQGAAYF.

This clonotype was found many times. This chain uses TRBV4-2 with TRBJ2-7, with 11 bases that match TRBD2. The V gene end was trimmed by 6 bases and the J gene end by 2 bases; junction bases not matched to a gene: 9. The V gene's germline CDR1 is LGHNA and CDR2 YNFKEQ. The CDR3 extends over 16 amino acids. The CDR3 loop is CASRPTSGKSAYEQYF. The CDR3 DNA is TGTGCCAGCAGGCCGACTAGCGGGAAATCTGCCTACGAGCAGTACTTC.

Ten or more counts support this clonotype. J is TRBJ1-6 and V is TRBV30; D call uncertain. V lost 0 bases, J lost 6 bases, and 12 bases lay in between. CDR3 size: 15 residues. The germline V gene encodes CDR1 GTSNPN and CDR2 SVGIG (reference sequence). The CDR3 here is CAWSVSRRANSPLHF. The CDR3 DNA reads TGTGCCTGGAGTGTATCTCGACGTGCTAATTCACCCCTCCACTTT.

The chain couples TRBV10-2 to TRBJ2-2; either TRBD1 or TRBD2 may fit D (7 bases each). The V end was cut by 6 bases, the J end by 3 bases, with 14 bases between. The germline V gene encodes CDR1 WSHSY and CDR2 SAAADI. This CDR3 is 15 amino acids long. CDR3 protein: CASRSGDSHTGELFF. The DNA of the CDR3 is TGCGCCAGCAGGAGCGGGGACAGTCACACCGGGGAGCTGTTTTTT.

This clonotype was seen at least ten times. V and J are TRBV7-2 and TRBJ2-5; 8 nucleotides align to TRBD2. This CDR3 region has 16 residues. CDR1 and CDR2 from the germline V gene are SGHTA and FQGNSA. Trimming at V came to 5 bases and at J to 1 base, leaving 9 bases not matched to a gene. For the CDR3, the DNA is TGTGCCAGCAGCCTAGGGCCCACTAGCGGCCAAGAGACCCAGTACTTC. Its protein is CASSLGPTSGQETQYF.

A note on this clonotype: A read error may be the cause here, since a much bigger clone is one base away. The chain uses TRBV12-3 or TRBV12-4 and TRBJ2-1; a possible D gene is TRBD2 (6 bases). The CDR3 is 13 amino acids. V was trimmed by 0 bases and J by 9 bases, leaving 9 bases between them. CDR3 in DNA: TGTGCCAGCAGTTTAGCTTGGGGGGTTGAGCAGTTCTTC. Protein product: CASSLAWGVEQFF.

This clonotype was seen many times. The V and J genes are TRBV28 and TRBJ2-7; 7 bases are a match to TRBD1. CDR3 size: 13 residues. Trimming took 3 bases from V and 5 from J; bases not matched to a gene: 4. CDR1 MDHEN and CDR2 SYDVKM come from the germline V gene. As DNA, the CDR3 is TGTGCCAGCAGTTTGGACAGGCGCAACGAGCAGTACTTC. Protein product: CASSLDRRNEQYF.

Many counts were recorded for this clonotype. DNA for the CDR3: TGCGCCAGCAGCGGGACAGGGGAGGGCTACGAGCAGTACTTC. This sequence encodes CASSGTGEGYEQYF. The V and J genes are TRBV5-1 and TRBJ2-7, with 10 bases fitting TRBD1. The germline gives CDR1 SGHRS, CDR2 YFSETQ. V shed 4 bases, J shed 3 bases, and the junction held 4 bases outside the gene matches. This CDR3 region has 14 residues.

The table lists this clonotype with a count of one. The chain is built from TRBV28 and TRBJ2-1; a possible D gene is TRBD1 (6 bases). The CDR3 is 14 residues long. Germline V lookup: CDR1 MDHEN, CDR2 SYDVKM. Trimming took off 1 base at V and 5 bases at J, with 9 bases between the two ends. The CDR3 here is CASSLSGHHNEQFF. CDR3 nucleotide sequence: TGTGCCAGCAGTTTATCGGGACACCACAATGAGCAGTTCTTC.

The chain employs TRBV4-1 and TRBJ2-1; tentatively, D is TRBD2 (5 bases). From germline, CDR1 is MGHRA and CDR2 YSYEKL. Trimming stripped 3 bases from V and 2 bases from J, with 11 bases between. The CDR3 sequence is 15 residues long. CDR3 protein: CASSQSAATYNEQFF. DNA for the CDR3: TGCGCCAGCAGCCAGTCAGCGGCCACCTACAATGAGCAGTTCTTC.

The V and J genes are TRBV20-1 and TRBJ2-3; D is ambiguous. The germline V and J ends were trimmed by 6 bases and 5 bases, with 9 bases remaining between them. Looked up from germline, CDR1 is DFQATT and CDR2 is SNEGSKA (reference sequence). The CDR3 length is 11 residues. In nucleotides, the CDR3 is TGCAGTGCCCTGCCTGGAGATACGCAGTATTTT. Encoded protein: CSALPGDTQYF.

The chain has TRBV19 and TRBJ1-1; D is ambiguous. The CDR3 contains 14 residues. The ends were cut back, 4 bases at V and 1 base at J, with 10 bases in the middle. CDR1 is LNHDA and CDR2 is SQIVND in the germline V gene (reference sequence). The chain's CDR3 is CASSRSRQNTEAFF. The CDR3 nucleotides are TGTGCCAGTAGTAGGTCGAGACAGAACACTGAAGCTTTCTTT.

The table lists this clonotype with many counts. CDR3 nucleotide sequence: TGTGCCAGCATGGGACTCGGGGTCTTGCAGTACTTC. Protein product: CASMGLGVLQYF. The chain links TRBV6-1 to TRBJ2-7; D possibly corresponds to TRBD2 (6 bases). V was trimmed by 7 bases and J by 9 bases, leaving 16 bases between them. Per the germline V gene, CDR1 is MNHNS and CDR2 is SASEGT. This CDR3 contains 12 residues.

This clonotype was observed at least ten times. This sequence joins TRBV6-1 and TRBJ1-1; a possible D gene is TRBD1 (6 bases). V gave up 6 bases and J gave up 0 bases, with 14 bases separating them. The CDR3 has 15 residues. The germline V gene encodes CDR1 MNHNS and CDR2 SASEGT. CDR3 coding DNA: TGTGCCAGCAGGACAGGTCCACTTATGAACACTGAAGCTTTCTTT. It yields the protein CASRTGPLMNTEAFF.

CDR3 residues: CASSIRGFSRDEQFF. The CDR3 DNA follows: TGTGCCAGTAGTATAAGGGGCTTTTCCAGGGATGAGCAGTTCTTC. The V gene is TRBV19, the J gene TRBJ2-1; possibly TRBD1 for D (5 bases). The CDR3 is 15 residues long. Germline V gene lookup returns CDR1 LNHDA and CDR2 SQIVND (reference sequence). V was pared by 2 bases and J by 8 bases, with 16 bases between.

In this sample, this clonotype turned up a few times. The V call is TRBV20-1, the J call TRBJ2-3; 8 nucleotides line up with TRBD2. Germline CDR1 reads DFQATT; CDR2 reads SNEGSKA (reference sequence). V trimming: 6 bases; J trimming: 6 bases; junction bases outside the gene matches: 11. This CDR3 is built from 14 residues. Here the CDR3 DNA reads TGCAGTGCGCCTCGGGAGGGCCTTGGGGATACGCAGTATTTT. Translated: CSAPREGLGDTQYF.

This clonotype was detected many times. This rearrangement joins TRBV28 to TRBJ2-1, with 9 bases identical to TRBD2. Germline CDR1 and CDR2: MDHEN and SYDVKM. The V gene end was trimmed by 6 bases and the J gene end by 0 bases; junction bases not matched to a gene: 6. The CDR3 has 16 amino acids. CDR3 nucleotide sequence: TGTGCCAGCAGCCCTCTAGCGGGGAGCTCCTACAATGAGCAGTTCTTC. It encodes CASSPLAGSSYNEQFF.

This clonotype turned up a few times. The chain joins TRBV19 to TRBJ2-7, with 9 bases aligning to TRBD2. Looked up from germline, CDR1 is LNHDA and CDR2 is SQIVND (reference sequence). The J segment lost 0 bases and the V segment lost 6 bases, leaving 3 bases of the junction unmatched. CDR3 length equals 14 residues. Here the CDR3 reads CASSRLADSYEQYF. CDR3 DNA: TGTGCCAGTAGCAGACTAGCGGACTCCTACGAGCAGTACTTC.

The chain is built from TRBV20-1 and TRBJ1-5; D ambiguous. The CDR3 consists of 13 residues. Germline CDR1 and CDR2: DFQATT and SNEGSKA (reference sequence). V shed 6 bases and J shed 0 bases, with 9 bases lying between them. DNA for the CDR3: TGCAGTGCCCGCGACCATAGCAATCAGCCCCAGCATTTT. Translating gives CSARDHSNQPQHF.

J is TRBJ2-3 and V is TRBV28, with 7 bases identical to TRBD2. Germline trimming cut 1 base from V and 4 bases from J; bases unmatched to any gene: 8. The germline CDR1 and CDR2 sequences are MDHEN and SYDVKM. This CDR3 contains 16 residues. The DNA of the CDR3 is TGTGCCAGCAGTTTATTGAGGGGAGGGCCAGCAGATACGCAGTATTTT. It codes for CASSLLRGGPADTQYF.